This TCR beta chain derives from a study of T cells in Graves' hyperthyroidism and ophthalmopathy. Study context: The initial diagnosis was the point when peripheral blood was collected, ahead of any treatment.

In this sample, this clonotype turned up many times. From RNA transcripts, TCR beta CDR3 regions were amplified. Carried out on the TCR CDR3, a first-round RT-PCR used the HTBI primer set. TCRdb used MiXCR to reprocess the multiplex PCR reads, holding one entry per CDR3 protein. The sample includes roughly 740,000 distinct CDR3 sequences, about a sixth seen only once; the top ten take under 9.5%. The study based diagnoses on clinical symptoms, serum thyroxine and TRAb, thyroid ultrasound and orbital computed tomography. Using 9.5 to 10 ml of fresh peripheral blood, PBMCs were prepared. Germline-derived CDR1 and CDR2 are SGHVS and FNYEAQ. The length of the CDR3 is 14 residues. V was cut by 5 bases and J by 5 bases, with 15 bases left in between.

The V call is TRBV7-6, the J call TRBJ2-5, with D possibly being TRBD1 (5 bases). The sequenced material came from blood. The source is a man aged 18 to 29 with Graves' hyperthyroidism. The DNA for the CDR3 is TGTGCCAGCAGCCCAGGACATCGTGTCGAGACCCAGTACTTC. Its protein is CASSPGHRVETQYF.